Below are 15 T cell receptor beta chains sequenced from a single sample in a study of T-cell reconstitution after alpha-beta-depleted transplantation in children listed by TCRdb under 2016. The library was built by means of PCR. TCRdb names Illumina HiSeq 2500 as the instrument used. TCR library preparation used molecular barcoding, with unique molecular identifiers applied to normalize quantification of the TCRbeta repertoire. The public reads were reanalyzed by TCRdb: fastp trimming at Q25, MiXCR alignment, in-frame beta chains only. Each record represents a unique CDR3 protein, reported with the most common genes and DNA among its rows. In all, the sample holds 200,000 to 250,000 distinct CDR3 sequences, and approximately 9% of those were seen once. The ten largest account for over 5% of the sample. The source material was PBMCs from the stem cell graft donor, sampled from the stem cell graft. These receptors were collected from a human donor who donated a stem cell graft to a child with acute lymphoblastic leukemia.

This chain uses TRBV20-1 with TRBJ1-4; unclear D gene. CDR3 size: 14 residues. V was shortened by 3 bases and J by 0 bases, with 8 bases between the two germline ends. The germline gives CDR1 DFQATT, CDR2 SNEGSKA (reference sequence). The CDR3 DNA sequence: TGCAGTGCTAGTTTGCATACAACTAATGAAAAACTGTTTTTT. Its protein product is CSASLHTTNEKLFF.

This clonotype was seen repeatedly, ten times or more. The chain joins TRBV6-5 to TRBJ1-1, with D uncertain. This CDR3 has 15 residues. Germline CDR1 is MNHEY and CDR2 is SVGAGI. V shed 2 bases and J shed 3 bases, with 13 bases lying between them. CDR3 loop: CASSYGIILDTEAFF. DNA of the CDR3: TGTGCCAGCAGTTACGGAATAATCTTAGACACTGAAGCTTTCTTT.

The V call is TRBV2, the J call TRBJ1-5; no definite D call. The V and J ends lost 6 bases and 2 bases respectively, with 14 bases between them. Germline V lookup: CDR1 SNHLY, CDR2 FYNNEI. This CDR3 comprises 15 residues. The CDR3 DNA sequence: TGTGCCAGCAGAAAGTCGGCCGCAGGCAATCAGCCCCAGCATTTT. This codes for CASRKSAAGNQPQHF. Variable domain in full (rest from reference TRBV2 and TRBJ1-5): EPEVTQTPSHQVTQMGQEVILRCVPISNHLYFYWYRQILGQKVEFLVSFYNNEISEKSEIFDDQFSVERPDGSNFTLKIRSTKLEDSAMYFCASRKSAAGNQPQHFGDGTRLSIL.

The J gene is TRBJ2-5, the V gene TRBV20-1; a possible D gene is TRBD1 (6 bases). The CDR3 is 12 residues long. Germline V lookup: CDR1 DFQATT, CDR2 SNEGSKA (reference sequence). CDR3 amino acids: CTTGKRMETQYF. CDR3 sequence (DNA): TGCACTACAGGGAAGCGGATGGAGACCCAGTACTTC.

The chain combines TRBV7-8 with TRBJ1-5; no clear D gene. The V gene lost 0 bases and the J gene lost 8 bases, with 5 bases spanning the gap. The CDR3 is 12 residues long. CDR1 SGHVS and CDR2 FQNEAQ come from the germline V gene. The CDR3 loop is CASSLAGEPQHF. Written as DNA, the CDR3 is TGTGCCAGCAGCTTAGCCGGCGAGCCCCAGCATTTT.

This clonotype was seen many times. This rearrangement joins TRBV12-3 or TRBV12-4 to TRBJ2-5; 7 bases align to TRBD2. Trimming at V came to 6 bases and at J to 1 base, leaving 8 bases not matched to a gene. The CDR3 has 15 amino acids. CDR3: CASSLSGEGQETQYF. The CDR3 nucleotides are TGTGCCAGCAGCCTGAGCGGGGAAGGCCAAGAGACCCAGTACTTC.

V gene TRBV7-6 combines with J gene TRBJ1-1; TRBD1 might be the D (6 bases). CDR1 and CDR2 from the germline V gene are SGHVS and FNYEAQ. This CDR3 spans 15 amino acids. V lost 5 bases, J lost 3 bases, and 16 bases lay in between. CDR3 in amino acids: CASSGPSRGYTEAFF. Here the CDR3 DNA reads TGTGCCAGCAGCGGCCCATCGAGGGGGTACACTGAAGCTTTCTTT.

CDR3 nucleotides: TGTGCCAGCAGCCCCCAAGCGGACCCCCTGGGGGAGCAGTTCTTC. This encodes CASSPQADPLGEQFF. The rearrangement links TRBV7-7 to TRBJ2-1; the D gene is possibly TRBD2 (5 bases). The CDR3 covers 15 residues. Germline CDR1 and CDR2: SSHAT and FNYEAQ (reference sequence). The ends were cut back, 5 bases at V and 10 bases at J, with 21 bases in the middle. Full variable domain (outside the CDR3, taken from reference TRBV7-7 and TRBJ2-1): GAGVSQSPRYKVTKRGQDVTLRCDPISSHATLYWYQQALGQGPEFLTYFNYEAQPDKSGLPSDRFSAERPEGSISTLTIQRTEQRDSAMYRCASSPQADPLGEQFFGPGTRLTVL.

This clonotype was seen a handful of times. This chain links TRBV20-1 with TRBJ2-5; no reliable D call. Germline loops: CDR1 DFQATT, CDR2 SNEGSKA (reference sequence). The CDR3 length is 14 residues. Trimming took off 1 base at V and 7 bases at J, with 16 bases between the two ends. For the CDR3, the DNA is TGCAGTGCTAGAGTAGGCCGGGCCCGCGGGACCCAGTACTTC. This translates into CSARVGRARGTQYF.

With regard to this clonotype: A much larger clone differs from this one at a single base, so this may be a read error. CDR3 in DNA: TGTGCCAGCACCCGGCGGGGGGGCCCCTACAATGAGCGGTTCTTC. Translated: CASTRRGGPYNERFF. The genes are TRBV12-3 or TRBV12-4 and TRBJ2-1; 9 bases match TRBD2. CDR3 length equals 15 residues.

This clonotype has a count of ten or more. V usage is TRBV20-1 and J usage is TRBJ2-5, with D perhaps TRBD1 or TRBD2 (6 bases each). Germline V CDR1 and CDR2: DFQATT, SNEGSKA (reference sequence). V was pared by 0 bases and J by 0 bases, with 14 bases between. This CDR3 has 16 residues. CDR3 amino acids: CSARDSTRGDQETQYF. In nucleotides, the CDR3 is TGCAGTGCTAGAGATTCAACTAGGGGGGACCAAGAGACCCAGTACTTC.

This clonotype turned up a few times. This chain links TRBV7-9 with TRBJ2-2, with D perhaps TRBD2 (5 bases). Germline CDR1 is SEHNR and CDR2 is FQNEAQ (reference sequence). Trimming stripped 7 bases from V and 6 bases from J, with 15 bases between. This CDR3 is built from 14 residues. The chain's CDR3 is CASTPSTGAGELFF. CDR3 nucleotide sequence: TGTGCCAGCACCCCGTCCACCGGGGCCGGGGAGCTGTTTTTT. The variable domain in full, completed from reference TRBV7-9 and TRBJ2-2, reads DTGVSQNPRHKITKRGQNVTFRCDPISEHNRLYWYRQTLGQGPEFLTYFQNEAQLEKSRLLSDRFSAERPKGSFSTLEIQRTEQGDSAMYLCASTPSTGAGELFFGEGSRLTVL.

This clonotype was seen ten or more times. Here the CDR3 reads CAISDREVREKLFF. CDR3 bases: TGTGCCATCAGTGACAGGGAGGTACGCGAAAAACTGTTTTTT. This chain links TRBV10-3 with TRBJ1-4, with D possibly being TRBD1 (5 bases). Germline V gene lookup returns CDR1 ENHRY and CDR2 SYGVKD. Trimming stripped 3 bases from V and 8 bases from J, with 13 bases between. This CDR3 spans 14 amino acids.

This clonotype was seen ten or more times. The V call is TRBV27, the J call TRBJ2-7; no firm D call. Trimming removed 5 bases at V and 5 bases at J, with 13 bases between. In germline, CDR1 is MNHEY, CDR2 SMNVEV (reference sequence). The CDR3 runs 13 residues. The CDR3 region has the DNA TGTGCCAGCAGTCCAACCGGGTGGGACGAGCAGTACTTC. Translating gives CASSPTGWDEQYF.

This clonotype is medium-sized (0.01 to 0.1%) within its sample. The chain links TRBV18 to TRBJ2-5; D gene ambiguous. V lost 0 bases, J lost 5 bases, and 13 bases lay in between. This CDR3 has 15 residues. Germline V gene lookup returns CDR1 KGHSH and CDR2 LQKENI. CDR3 loop: CASSPPLVELETQYF. The DNA of the CDR3 is TGTGCCAGCTCACCACCCCTGGTTGAGTTGGAGACCCAGTACTTC.